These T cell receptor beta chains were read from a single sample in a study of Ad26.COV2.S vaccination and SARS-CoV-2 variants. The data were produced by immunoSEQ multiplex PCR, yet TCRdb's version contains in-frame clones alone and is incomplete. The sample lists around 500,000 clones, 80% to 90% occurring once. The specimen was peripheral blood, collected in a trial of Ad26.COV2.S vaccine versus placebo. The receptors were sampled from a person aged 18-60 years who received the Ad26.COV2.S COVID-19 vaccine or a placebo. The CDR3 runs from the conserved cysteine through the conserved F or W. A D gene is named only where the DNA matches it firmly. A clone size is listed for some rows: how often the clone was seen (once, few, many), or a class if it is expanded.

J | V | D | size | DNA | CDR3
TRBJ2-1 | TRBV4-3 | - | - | TGCGCCAGCAGCCAAGAGTGGAGCTCCTACAATGAGCAGTTCTTC | CASSQEWSSYNEQFF
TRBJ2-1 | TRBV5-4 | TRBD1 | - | TGTGCCAGCAGAGGGGGGACAGGGAACGAGCAGTTCTTC | CASRGGTGNEQFF
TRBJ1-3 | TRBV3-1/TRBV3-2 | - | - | TGTGCCAGCAGCCAAGAAGGACTGGCCACCATATATTTT | CASSQEGLATIYF
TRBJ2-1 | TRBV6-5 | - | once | TGTGCCAGCAGTTACGCACCGACATCCTACAATGAGCAGTTCTTC | CASSYAPTSYNEQFF
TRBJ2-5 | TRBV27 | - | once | TGTGCCAGCAGCCCGGGTCTCCAAGGGACCCAGTACTTC | CASSPGLQGTQYF
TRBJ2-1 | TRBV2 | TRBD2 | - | TGTGCCAGCAGTCCCCGGGGGGGAACGGGTGGTGAGCAGTTCTTC | CASSPRGGTGGEQFF
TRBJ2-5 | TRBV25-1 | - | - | TGTGCCAGCAGTGCGACAGGTTACCAAGAGACCCAGTACTTC | CASSATGYQETQYF
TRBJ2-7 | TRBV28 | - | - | TGTGCCAGCAGTTTAGGGGAGACCTACGAGCAGTACTTC | CASSLGETYEQYF
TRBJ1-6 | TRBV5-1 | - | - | TGCGCCAGCAGCTTGGTAGGACCGATCTATAATTCACCCCTCCACTTT | CASSLVGPIYNSPLHF
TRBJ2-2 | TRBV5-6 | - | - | TGTGCCAGCAGGGAGGAGGAGGGGGCCACCGGGGAGCTGTTTTTT | CASREEEGATGELFF
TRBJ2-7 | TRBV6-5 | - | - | TGTGCCAGCAGGGACACCGATGTAGGGCAGTACTTC | CASRDTDVGQYF
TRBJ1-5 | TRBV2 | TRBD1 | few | TGTGCCAGCAGGGAGGACAGGGCTAGCAATCAGCCCCAGCATTTT | CASREDRASNQPQHF
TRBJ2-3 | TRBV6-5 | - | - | TGTGCCAGCAGTAACCGGGACTCCAGCACAGATACGCAGTATTTT | CASSNRDSSTDTQYF
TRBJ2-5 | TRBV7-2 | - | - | TGTGCCAGCAGCTTAGGGGGCCGGAACCAAGAGACCCAGTACTTC | CASSLGGRNQETQYF
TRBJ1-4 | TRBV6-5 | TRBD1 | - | TGTGCCAGCAGAGGACAGGGGGATGAGGAAAAACTGTTTTTT | CASRGQGDEEKLFF
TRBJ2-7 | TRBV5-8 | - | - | TGTGCCAGCAGCTCCAATTTGGGACGGGGAAAGTTTTCGTACGAGCAGTACTTC | CASSSNLGRGKFSYEQYF
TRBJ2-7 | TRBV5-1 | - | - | TGCGCCAGCAGCTCAACTTGGACAGCCCCGTCAGAGCAGTACTTC | CASSSTWTAPSEQYF
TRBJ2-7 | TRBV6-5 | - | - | TGTGCCAGTATCCCGGGCGGGGCCTACGAGCAGTACTTC | CASIPGGAYEQYF
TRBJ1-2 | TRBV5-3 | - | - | TGTGCCAGAAGCTCGAAGACAGGTCTTCAGCGTGGCTACACCTTC | CARSSKTGLQRGYTF
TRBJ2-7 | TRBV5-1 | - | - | TGCGCCAGCAGCTTGAAGGGGGACTACGAGCAGTACTTC | CASSLKGDYEQYF
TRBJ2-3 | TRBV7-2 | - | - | TGTGCCAGCACCTTTGGCAGTTCGAACCCAGATACGCAGTATTTT | CASTFGSSNPDTQYF
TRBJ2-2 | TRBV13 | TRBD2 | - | TGTGCCAGCAGGGGAGGGGTTCAGGACACCGGGGAGCTGTTTTTT | CASRGGVQDTGELFF
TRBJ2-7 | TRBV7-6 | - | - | TGTGCCAGCAGCTTAGAGGCTCTCTACGAGCAGTACTTC | CASSLEALYEQYF
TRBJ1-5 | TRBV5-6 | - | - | TGTGCCAGCAGCTTGGGGGCAGCGGCCCCAACTTCGCCCCAGCATTTT | CASSLGAAAPTSPQHF
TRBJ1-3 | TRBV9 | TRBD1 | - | TGTGCCAGCAGCCCGAGGGACAGGGGAATCTCTGGAAACACCATATATTTT | CASSPRDRGISGNTIYF
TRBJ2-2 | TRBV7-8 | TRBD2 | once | TGTGCCAGCAGCTACAGCGGGGCCGGGGAGCTGTTTTTT | CASSYSGAGELFF
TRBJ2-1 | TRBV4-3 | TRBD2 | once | TGCGCCAGCAGCCAAGATCGAACTAGCGGGTATTACAATGAGCAGTTCTTC | CASSQDRTSGYYNEQFF
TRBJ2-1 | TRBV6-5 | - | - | TGTGCCAGCAGACCCGACAGGAATGAGCAGTTCTTC | CASRPDRNEQFF
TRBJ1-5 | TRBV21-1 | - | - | TGTGCCAGCAGCGTAGACCGGGACAGCATTTCTTATTTCTCCGCCTTGCCCCAGCATTTT | CASSVDRDSISYFSALPQHF
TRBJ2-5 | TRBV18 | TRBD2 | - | TGTGCCAGCTCACAGTCTAGCGGAGGGCAAGAGACCCAGTACTTC | CASSQSSGGQETQYF
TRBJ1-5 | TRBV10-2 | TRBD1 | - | TGCGCCAGCGGCCGGACAGGGGGCCAGAATCAGCCCCAGCATTTT | CASGRTGGQNQPQHF
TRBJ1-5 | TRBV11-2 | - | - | TGTGCCAGCAGCCAGGACAGCCCCAATCAGCCCCAGCATTTT | CASSQDSPNQPQHF
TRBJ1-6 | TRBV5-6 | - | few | TGTGCCAGCAGCTCCTTTTCTAATTCACCCCTCCACTTT | CASSSFSNSPLHF
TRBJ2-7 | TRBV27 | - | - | TGTGCCAGCAGTTTTTCGAACAGGCCGATGGGCGAGCAGTACTTC | CASSFSNRPMGEQYF
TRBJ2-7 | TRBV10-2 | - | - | TGCGCCAGTTCAAGAGGCCGAGCCTACGAGCAGTACTTC | CASSRGRAYEQYF
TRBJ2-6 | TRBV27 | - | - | TGTGCCAGCAGTTTAAAACAACGGACCTCTGGGGCCAACGTCCTGACTTTC | CASSLKQRTSGANVLTF
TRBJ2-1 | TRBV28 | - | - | TGTGCCAGCAGTCCTAGCGCCTCTCTCTCCTACAATGAGCAGTTCTTC | CASSPSASLSYNEQFF
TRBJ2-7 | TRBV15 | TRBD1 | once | TGTGCCACCAGCGCCCATTCCGGGACAGGGCGGTACGAGCAGTACTTC | CATSAHSGTGRYEQYF
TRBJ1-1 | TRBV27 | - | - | TGTGCCAGCAGCAGCGGGACACCGAGGACTGAAGCTTTCTTT | CASSSGTPRTEAFF
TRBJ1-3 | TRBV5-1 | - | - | TGCGCCAGCAGCACAGGGACTGGAAACACCATATATTTT | CASSTGTGNTIYF
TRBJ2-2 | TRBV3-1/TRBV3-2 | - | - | TGTGCCAGCAGCCGTCAGAACACCGGGGAGCTGTTTTTT | CASSRQNTGELFF
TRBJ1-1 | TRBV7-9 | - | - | TGTGCCAGCAGCTTAAGACAGAGACCTTTCTTT | CASSLRQRPFF
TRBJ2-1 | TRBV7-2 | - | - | TGTGCCAGCAGCCCGACAGGGAGGGGTGTTCCTACCTACAATGAGCAGTTCTTC | CASSPTGRGVPTYNEQFF
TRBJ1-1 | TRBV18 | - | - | TGTGCCAGCTCACCACAACAGGGCGAAGCTTTCTTT | CASSPQQGEAFF
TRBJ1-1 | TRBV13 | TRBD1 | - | TGTGCCAGCAGCCCCCGACAGGGCCATGTGAACACTGAAGCTTTCTTT | CASSPRQGHVNTEAFF
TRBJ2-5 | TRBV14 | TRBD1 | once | TGTGCCAGCAGCCAACGGACAGGGAGCCAAGAGACCCAGTACTTC | CASSQRTGSQETQYF
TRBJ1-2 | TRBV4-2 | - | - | TGTGCCAGCAGCCAAGATTGGGGGACGCAGAACTATGGCTACACCTTC | CASSQDWGTQNYGYTF
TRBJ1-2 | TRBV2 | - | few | TGTGCCAGCAGTGCAGGGAGTTCGACTGACTATGGCTACACCTTC | CASSAGSSTDYGYTF
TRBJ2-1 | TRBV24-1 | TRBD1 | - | TGTGCCACGGCCGGGACAGGGAAGGGTGAGCAGTTCTTC | CATAGTGKGEQFF
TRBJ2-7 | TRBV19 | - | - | TGTGCCAGTAGTATAGGGCTTTACTCCTACGAGCAGTACTTC | CASSIGLYSYEQYF